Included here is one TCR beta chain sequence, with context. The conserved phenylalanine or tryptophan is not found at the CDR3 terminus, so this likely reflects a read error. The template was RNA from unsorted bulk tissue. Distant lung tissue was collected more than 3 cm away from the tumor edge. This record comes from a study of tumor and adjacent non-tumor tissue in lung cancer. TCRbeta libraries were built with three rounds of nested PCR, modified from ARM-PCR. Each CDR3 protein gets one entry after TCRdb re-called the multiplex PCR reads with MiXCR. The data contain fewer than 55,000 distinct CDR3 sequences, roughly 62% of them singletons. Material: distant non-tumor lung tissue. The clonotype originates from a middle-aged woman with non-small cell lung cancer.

The CDR3 loop is CASSFRALQGARELFS. The CDR3 coding sequence is TGTGCCAGCAGTTTTAGGGCCCTCCAAGGGGCCAGGGAGCTGTTTTCT. The rearrangement links TRBV6-1 to TRBJ2-2, with D possibly TRBD1 on 5 matching bases. CDR3 length: 16 amino acids. V gave up 5 bases and J gave up 9 bases, with 22 bases separating them. Germline CDR1 is MNHNS and CDR2 is SASEGT.